A single T cell receptor (beta chain) is shown here with its context. Its matching antigen is unknown. The sample carries other DNA sequences with the same CDR3. Every donor provided one heparinised blood draw, which averaged approximately 100 mL. This sample stems from a study of beta chain features in type 1 diabetes. Study-wide findings and caveats: The naive, central memory and Treg TCRB repertoires looked more alike in patients than they did in healthy donors.

The CDR3 length is 13 residues. The germline V gene encodes CDR1 SGHTA and CDR2 FQGNSA. V gave up 4 bases and J gave up 0 bases, with 3 bases separating them. The isolated RNA, all of it, was reverse transcribed, so expressed TCRB transcripts were what got sequenced. Naive, central memory and regulatory T cell samples produced a mean of about 3.5 million reads. Sequencing used immunoSEQ multiplex PCR; TCRdb keeps in-frame clones, though not all of them. The data show about 620,000 clones, around 15% seen once. The gene calls are TRBV7-2 and TRBJ2-2; D is unclear. This receptor was taken from a man aged 18 to 35 in good health. The specimen sequenced was naive CD4+ T cells from blood. The CDR3 DNA sequence: TGTGCCAGCAGCTCTCCGAACACCGGGGAGCTGTTTTTT. Its protein is CASSSPNTGELFF.